A selection of T cell receptor beta chains follows, all from one sample in a study of identical twins. TCRdb redid the calling of the 5' RACE reads with MiXCR, one entry per CDR3 protein. Of 400,000 to 550,000 distinct CDR3 sequences in the sample, 22% were seen once. A further study also used this sample, focusing on T cells expressing NK-cell markers.

Sample: CD4+ T cells sorted from blood. These receptors were obtained from a woman aged 18-29 years in good health. Each CDR3 is given with its conserved first and last residue. A D gene is named only where the DNA matches it firmly. Size tells how often a clone was seen (once, few, many) or the class of an expanded clone, and some rows leave it out.

TRBV20-1,NA,TRBJ2-7,TRBD2,CSAESGRAGEQYF,TGCAGTGCTGAAAGCGGGAGGGCCGGAGAGCAGTACTTC
TRBV20-1,NA,TRBJ1-2,TRBD1,CSARRQGRYGYTF,TGCAGTGCTAGGAGACAGGGAAGGTATGGCTACACCTTC
TRBV5-1,few,TRBJ2-1,TRBD2,CASSLGGLAGDEQFF,TGCGCCAGCAGCTTGGGTGGACTAGCGGGAGATGAGCAGTTCTTC
TRBV9,few,TRBJ2-1,NA,CASSVTTSSYNEQFF,TGTGCCAGCAGCGTCACCACCAGCTCCTACAATGAGCAGTTCTTC
TRBV7-9,NA,TRBJ2-3,TRBD2,CASSLAVAGAGTDTQYF,TGTGCCAGCAGCTTAGCGGTAGCGGGAGCAGGCACAGATACGCAGTATTTT
TRBV12-3/TRBV12-4,few,TRBJ2-1,NA,CASSLNLGSYNEQFF,TGTGCCAGCAGTTTAAATCTGGGCTCCTACAATGAGCAGTTCTTC
TRBV5-1,NA,TRBJ2-6,NA,CASSLFGTFSGANVLTF,TGCGCCAGCAGCTTGTTCGGCACCTTCTCTGGGGCCAACGTCCTGACTTTC
TRBV6-2/TRBV6-3,NA,TRBJ1-2,NA,CASDGRAGVPYGYTF,TGTGCCAGCGATGGCCGGGCAGGGGTGCCCTATGGCTACACCTTC
TRBV6-5,NA,TRBJ2-3,NA,CASSYAEGRDTQYF,TGTGCCAGCAGTTACGCGGAGGGTAGGGATACGCAGTATTTT
TRBV10-3,few,TRBJ2-1,NA,CALSTGLEQFF,TGTGCCCTCTCTACGGGGTTGGAGCAGTTCTTC
TRBV19,few,TRBJ1-1,NA,CASSMFQGRNTEAFF,TGTGCCAGTAGTATGTTCCAGGGTCGCAACACTGAAGCTTTCTTT
TRBV7-2,NA,TRBJ2-5,TRBD2,CASSLGPRGSGGETQYF,TGTGCCAGCAGCTTAGGCCCCAGGGGTAGCGGGGGAGAGACCCAGTACTTC
TRBV4-1,NA,TRBJ1-2,NA,CASSQAQQPYTF,TGCGCCAGCAGCCAAGCTCAGCAGCCCTACACCTTC
TRBV5-1,NA,TRBJ2-1,NA,CASRTSRLNEQFF,TGCGCCAGCAGAACTAGTAGGTTGAATGAGCAGTTCTTC
TRBV6-5,many,TRBJ2-6,NA,CASSYSYRASGANVLTF,TGTGCCAGCAGTTACTCGTACAGGGCCTCTGGGGCCAACGTCCTGACTTTC
TRBV5-5,NA,TRBJ2-3,TRBD2,CASSLQSGGPDTQYF,TGTGCCAGCAGCCTCCAGAGCGGGGGCCCAGATACGCAGTATTTT
TRBV5-1,few,TRBJ1-2,NA,CASSLSGLANYGYTF,TGCGCCAGCAGCTTATCGGGCTTAGCTAACTATGGCTACACCTTC
TRBV12-3/TRBV12-4,few,TRBJ2-7,NA,CASRGRTSGDEQYF,TGTGCCAGCAGGGGACGGACTTCGGGAGACGAGCAGTACTTC
TRBV20-1,few,TRBJ2-1,NA,CSARKIASRMDEQFF,TGCAGTGCTAGGAAGATAGCCTCGAGGATGGATGAGCAGTTCTTC
TRBV12-3/TRBV12-4,few,TRBJ2-7,NA,CASSLEAGPTYEQYF,TGTGCCAGCAGTTTAGAGGCAGGGCCAACCTACGAGCAGTACTTC
TRBV18,NA,TRBJ1-1,TRBD1,CASSPSGGSEAFF,TGTGCCAGCTCCCCGTCAGGGGGCTCTGAAGCTTTCTTT
TRBV20-1,NA,TRBJ1-2,TRBD1,CSARNWDRTYGYTF,TGCAGTGCTCGAAACTGGGACAGAACCTATGGCTACACCTTC
TRBV24-1,NA,TRBJ2-3,TRBD2,CATSDPGTSGTDTQYF,TGTGCCACCAGTGACCCCGGGACTAGCGGGACCGATACGCAGTATTTT
TRBV7-2,few,TRBJ2-5,NA,CASSYNRAETQYF,TGTGCCAGCAGCTATAACAGGGCTGAGACCCAGTACTTC
TRBV11-2,NA,TRBJ2-3,TRBD2,CASSRTPGLAGGTISTDTQYF,TGTGCCAGCAGCCGGACGCCGGGACTAGCGGGAGGGACCATAAGCACAGATACGCAGTATTTT
TRBV7-9,few,TRBJ2-5,NA,CASSLVPTSYQETQYF,TGTGCCAGCAGCTTAGTACCCACTTCGTACCAAGAGACCCAGTACTTC
TRBV20-1,NA,TRBJ2-3,TRBD1,CSATRQGPGTDTQYF,TGCAGTGCAACTAGACAGGGTCCGGGAACAGATACGCAGTATTTT
TRBV2,NA,TRBJ2-1,TRBD1,CASSGETGDLDEQFF,TGTGCCAGCAGTGGGGAGACAGGGGATTTGGATGAGCAGTTCTTC
TRBV9,NA,TRBJ2-2,NA,CASSVLGVTGELFF,TGTGCCAGCAGCGTTTTGGGAGTCACCGGGGAGCTGTTTTTT
TRBV11-3,NA,TRBJ2-3,TRBD2,CASSLTASSGIDTQYF,TGTGCCAGCAGCTTAACGGCGTCTAGCGGGATTGATACGCAGTATTTT
TRBV12-3/TRBV12-4,once,TRBJ2-3,TRBD2,CAPPREGRPDTQYF,TGTGCCCCCCCCCGGGAGGGTCGTCCAGATACGCAGTATTTT
TRBV15,NA,TRBJ2-7,NA,CATSKDLYSSYEQYF,TGTGCCACCAGCAAGGATCTTTACAGCTCCTACGAGCAGTACTTC
TRBV20-1,few,TRBJ2-7,TRBD2,CSATGLAGSFSYEQYF,TGCAGTGCTACGGGACTAGCGGGAAGCTTCTCCTACGAGCAGTACTTC
TRBV7-2,NA,TRBJ1-2,NA,CASSLVKNYGYTF,TGTGCCAGCAGCTTAGTGAAGAACTATGGCTACACCTTC
TRBV6-1,few,TRBJ1-5,NA,CATGAQPQHF,TGTGCCACAGGGGCACAGCCCCAGCATTTT
TRBV12-3/TRBV12-4,NA,TRBJ2-1,NA,CASSLGQNYNEQFF,TGTGCCAGCAGTTTGGGGCAGAATTACAATGAGCAGTTCTTC
TRBV29-1,few,TRBJ2-1,TRBD2,CSADGGGRGTNEQFF,TGCAGCGCCGACGGCGGCGGGAGAGGGACCAATGAGCAGTTCTTC
TRBV20-1,NA,TRBJ1-1,TRBD1,CSAGQGAKNTEAFF,TGCAGTGCTGGACAGGGCGCGAAGAACACTGAAGCTTTCTTT
TRBV20-1,many,TRBJ2-7,NA,CSARKTYEQYF,TGCAGTGCTAGAAAAACCTACGAGCAGTACTTC
TRBV7-9,few,TRBJ2-7,TRBD1,CASSLLGTGLSYEQYF,TGTGCCAGCAGCTTACTTGGGACAGGGTTATCCTACGAGCAGTACTTC
TRBV5-6,many,TRBJ2-3,NA,CASSPDTDTQYF,TGTGCCAGCAGCCCTGATACAGATACGCAGTATTTT